Given below is one T cell receptor beta chain in context. The sample comes from a study of blood T cell repertoires in COVID-19. Study at large: From T cells, B-cell-depleted T cells, or PBMCs came the material, which was cDNA or gDNA.

Libraries were prepared by immunoSEQ multiplex PCR; TCRdb keeps only in-frame clonotypes and omits some of them. Of about 190,000 clones detected, 84% appear once; the ten largest clones hold 4.5% to 5.5%. Germline V CDR1 and CDR2: MNHEY, SVGAGI. V was clipped by 7 bases and J by 0 bases, with 7 bases between them. The CDR3 runs to 14 residues. This clonotype originated in a woman aged 70-85 years with active or convalescent COVID-19. The rearrangement links TRBV6-5 to TRBJ1-6; D unclear. The specimen was peripheral blood. CDR3 protein: CASKRSSYNSPLHF. The CDR3 bases are TGTGCCAGCAAAAGGAGCTCCTATAATTCACCCCTCCACTTT.